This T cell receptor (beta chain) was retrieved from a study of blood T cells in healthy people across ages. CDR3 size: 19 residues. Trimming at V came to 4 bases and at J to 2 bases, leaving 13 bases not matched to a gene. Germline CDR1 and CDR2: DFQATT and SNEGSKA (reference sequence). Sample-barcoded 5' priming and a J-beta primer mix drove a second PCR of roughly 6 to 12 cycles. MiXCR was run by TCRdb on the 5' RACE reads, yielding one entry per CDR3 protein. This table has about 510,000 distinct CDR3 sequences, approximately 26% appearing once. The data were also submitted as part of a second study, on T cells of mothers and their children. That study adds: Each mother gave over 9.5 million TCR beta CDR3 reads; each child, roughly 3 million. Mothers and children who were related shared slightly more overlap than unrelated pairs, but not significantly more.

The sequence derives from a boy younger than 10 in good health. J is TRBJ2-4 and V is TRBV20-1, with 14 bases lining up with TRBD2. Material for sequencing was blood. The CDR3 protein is CSAKVAGLAGAGPKNIQYF. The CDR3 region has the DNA TGCAGTGCTAAAGTTGCGGGACTAGCGGGGGCGGGCCCCAAAAACATTCAGTACTTC.